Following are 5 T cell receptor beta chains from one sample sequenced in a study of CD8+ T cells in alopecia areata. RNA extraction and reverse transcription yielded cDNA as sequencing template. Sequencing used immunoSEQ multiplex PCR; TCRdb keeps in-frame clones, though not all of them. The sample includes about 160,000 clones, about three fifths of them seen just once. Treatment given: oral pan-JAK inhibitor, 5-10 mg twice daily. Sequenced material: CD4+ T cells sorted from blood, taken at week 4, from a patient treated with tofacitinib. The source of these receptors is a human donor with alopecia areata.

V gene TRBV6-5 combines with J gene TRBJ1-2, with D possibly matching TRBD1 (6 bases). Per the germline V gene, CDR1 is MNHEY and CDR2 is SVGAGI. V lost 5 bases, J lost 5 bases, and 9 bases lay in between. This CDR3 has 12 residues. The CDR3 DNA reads TGTGCCAGCAGTCCAGGACAGTATGGCTACACCTTC. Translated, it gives CASSPGQYGYTF.

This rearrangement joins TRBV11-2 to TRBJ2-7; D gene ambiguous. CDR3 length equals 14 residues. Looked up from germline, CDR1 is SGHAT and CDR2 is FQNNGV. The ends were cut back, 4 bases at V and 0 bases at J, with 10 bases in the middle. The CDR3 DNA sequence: TGTGCCAGCAGCTACGTACGGGTCTCCTACGAGCAGTACTTC. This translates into CASSYVRVSYEQYF.

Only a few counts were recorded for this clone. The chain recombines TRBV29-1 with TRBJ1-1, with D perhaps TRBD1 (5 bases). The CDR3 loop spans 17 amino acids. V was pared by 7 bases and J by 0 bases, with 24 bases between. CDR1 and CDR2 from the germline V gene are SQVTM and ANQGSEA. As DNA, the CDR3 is TGCAGCGCCAGACCCATAGTTGGGGGGACGATGAACACTGAAGCTTTCTTT. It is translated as CSARPIVGGTMNTEAFF.

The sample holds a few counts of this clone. CDR3 in amino acids: CASNKRNTGELFF. In DNA, the CDR3 is TGTGCCAGTAACAAGAGGAACACCGGGGAGCTGTTTTTT. This chain uses TRBV19 with TRBJ2-2; D is unresolved. The CDR3 length is 13 residues. Between the trimmed V and J ends, which lost 7 bases and 1 base, there was a span of 7 bases. Germline-derived CDR1 and CDR2 are LNHDA and SQIVND (reference sequence).

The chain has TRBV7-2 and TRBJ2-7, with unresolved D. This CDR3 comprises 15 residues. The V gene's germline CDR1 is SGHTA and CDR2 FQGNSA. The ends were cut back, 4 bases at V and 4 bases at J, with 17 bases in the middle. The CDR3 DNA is TGTGCCAGCAGCTCATCTAGGCAAACACTTTACGAGCAGTACTTC. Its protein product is CASSSSRQTLYEQYF.